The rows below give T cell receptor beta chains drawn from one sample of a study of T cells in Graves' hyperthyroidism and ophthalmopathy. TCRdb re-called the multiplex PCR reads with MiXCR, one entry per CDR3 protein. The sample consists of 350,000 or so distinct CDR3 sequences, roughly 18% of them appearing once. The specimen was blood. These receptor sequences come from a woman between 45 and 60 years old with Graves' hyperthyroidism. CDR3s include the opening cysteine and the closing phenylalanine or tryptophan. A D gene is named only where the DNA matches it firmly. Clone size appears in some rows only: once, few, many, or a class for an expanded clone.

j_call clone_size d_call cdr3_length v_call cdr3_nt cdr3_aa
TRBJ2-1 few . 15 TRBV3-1 TGTGCCAGCAGCCAAGGGCCTAGTCCCTACAATGAGCAGTTCTTC CASSQGPSPYNEQFF
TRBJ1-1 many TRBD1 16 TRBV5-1 TGCGCCAGCAGCTTGATTGGGACAGGGATGAACACTGAAGCTTTCTTT CASSLIGTGMNTEAFF
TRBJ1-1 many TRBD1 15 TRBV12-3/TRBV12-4 TGTGCCAGCAGTCTGAGGACAGGGTGGATCTCTGAAGCTTTCTTT CASSLRTGWISEAFF
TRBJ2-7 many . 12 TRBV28 TGTGCCAGCAGTGCGCTGCTTTACGAGCAGTACTTC CASSALLYEQYF
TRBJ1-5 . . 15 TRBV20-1 TGCAGTGCTAGAGATGGAAAGGGACGAGAACAGCCCCAGCATTTT CSARDGKGREQPQHF
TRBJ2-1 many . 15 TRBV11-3 TGTGCCAGCAGTCCCGGGGGAGGCTCCTACAATGAGCAGTTCTTC CASSPGGGSYNEQFF
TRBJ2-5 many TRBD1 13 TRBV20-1 TGCAGTGCTAGGAGGACAGGGCCGGAGACCCAGTACTTC CSARRTGPETQYF
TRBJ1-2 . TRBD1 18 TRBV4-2 TGTGCCAGCAGCCAAGATTGGGGGACAGGGCCTTCTAACTATGGCTACACCTTC CASSQDWGTGPSNYGYTF
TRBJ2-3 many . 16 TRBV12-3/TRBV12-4 TGTGCCAGCAGTGGGTTAGAGTGGTATAACACAGATACGCAGTATTTT CASSGLEWYNTDTQYF
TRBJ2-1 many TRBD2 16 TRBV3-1 TGTGCCAGCAGCCAAAGACTAGCGGGGCTTAACAATGAGCAGTTCTTC CASSQRLAGLNNEQFF
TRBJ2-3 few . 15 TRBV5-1 TGCGCCAGCAGCTTGGAGAGCGACGGCACAGATACGCAGTATTTT CASSLESDGTDTQYF
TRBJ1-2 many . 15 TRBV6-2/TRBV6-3 TGTGCCAGCAGTTTCGTTGGGACCTCTAACTATGGCTACACCTTC CASSFVGTSNYGYTF
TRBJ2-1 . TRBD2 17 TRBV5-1 TGCGCCAGCAGCTTGTCACGAGCGGGAGGGCCCCGGGATGAGCAGTTCTTC CASSLSRAGGPRDEQFF
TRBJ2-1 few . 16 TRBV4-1 TGCGCCAGCAGCCAAGGCGTCGGTGCGGGTCAGGGTGAGCAGTTCTTC CASSQGVGAGQGEQFF